This TCR beta chain originates from a study of OX40 agonist ivuxolimab in advanced cancers. The overall study: Of the patients, three showed partial responses, one with hepatocellular carcinoma and two with cutaneous melanoma.

This table comes from immunoSEQ multiplex PCR, and its TCRdb copy is limited to in-frame clones, with some not included. Here the sample spans roughly 35,000 clones, 80% to 85% being singletons. As regards this clone: Its antigen remains unknown.

Study results and caveats: CD4+ and CD8+ blood T cells expanded clonally by week 6 at 0.1 to 3.0 mg/kg. What antigens the expanded peripheral T cells recognized was never established.

Per the germline V gene, CDR1 is SGHNT and CDR2 is YYREEE (reference sequence). The CDR3 runs to 14 residues. V was shortened by 2 bases and J by 3 bases, with 10 bases between the two germline ends. Patients with a history of autoimmune disease or on systemic immunosuppression were excluded. This chain links TRBV5-4 with TRBJ2-3, with a tentative D call TRBD2 (5 bases). Specimen: CD4+ or CD8+ T cells sorted from blood, collected in a trial of the OX40 agonist ivuxolimab. The receptor's source is an adult with an advanced solid tumor such as melanoma, head and neck, liver or kidney cancer. CDR3 coding DNA: TGTGCCAGCAGCTTCCAGACTAAGACAGATACGCAGTATTTT. Encoded protein: CASSFQTKTDTQYF. The whole variable domain, remainder taken from reference TRBV5-4 and TRBJ2-3, is ETGVTQSPTHLIKTRGQQVTLRCSSQSGHNTVSWYQQALGQGPQFIFQYYREEENGRGNFPPRFSGLQFPNYSSELNVNALELDDSALYLCASSFQTKTDTQYFGPGTRLTVL.